This T cell receptor beta chain appears in the sequencing data of a study of Ad26.COV2.S vaccination and SARS-CoV-2 variants. Notes on the study in general: Possibly, TCR breadth and depth analyses underestimated total T cell responses. Spike-specific TCR breadth ran higher among vaccine recipients than placebo recipients. Reportedly, after vaccination the spike-specific CD8+ and CD4+ T cell responses displayed substantial breadth.

This clone was seen a handful of times. What it binds is not known. V was trimmed by 0 bases and J by 1 base, leaving 3 bases between them. The CDR3 loop spans 13 amino acids. Germline V CDR1 and CDR2: LNHNV, YYDKDF (reference sequence). Method: immunoSEQ multiplex PCR; TCRdb's copy keeps in-frame clones and lacks some. Here the sample spans 300,000 to 450,000 clones, 92% being singletons. The specimen comprised peripheral blood, sampled after recovery from COVID-19. The chain is built from TRBV15 and TRBJ1-1; the D is unclear. The clonotype comes from a human donor who had recovered from COVID-19. CDR3 coding DNA: TGTGCCACCAGCAGAGAAGGGAACACTGAAGCTTTCTTT. Translated, it gives CATSREGNTEAFF.